One sample yielded the 18 T cell receptor beta chains listed below, sequenced in a study of blood T cells in healthy people across ages (dated by TCRdb to 2013 to 2016). The library was built by means of 5' RACE. Sequencing used an Illumina HiSeq 2500. The second PCR ran for about 6 to 12 cycles and used a J-beta primer mix along with a sample-barcoded 5' primer. Through fastp at Q25 and MiXCR, TCRdb rebuilt clones from the public reads, retaining in-frame beta chains. Every CDR3 protein is listed once, alongside the most common genes and DNA of its rows. The sample records some 1,500,000 distinct CDR3 sequences, roughly 43% of which are singletons. Of the sample, about 4.1% is held by the ten largest clones. Sequenced: blood. Receptors were obtained from a woman aged 18-29 years in good health.

This chain uses TRBV27 with TRBJ1-2, with D unresolved. The V and J ends lost 4 bases and 8 bases respectively, with 14 bases between them. Germline V gene sequence: CDR1 MNHEY, CDR2 SMNVEV (reference sequence). The CDR3 consists of 13 residues. The CDR3 nucleotides read TGTGCCAGCAGTTCTACCCTACTGGGGGGCTACACCTTC. Translated, it gives CASSSTLLGGYTF.

V and J are TRBV27 and TRBJ2-1; D remains ambiguous. Trimming pared 2 bases from V and 7 bases from J, leaving 15 bases between. The CDR3 is made up of 15 amino acids. Germline CDR1 is MNHEY and CDR2 is SMNVEV (reference sequence). CDR3 nucleotides: TGTGCCAGCAGTTTAGGAACTCCCTACGGTAATGAGCAGTTCTTC. Its protein product is CASSLGTPYGNEQFF.

This clonotype was picked up a small number of times. This chain connects TRBV24-1 to TRBJ1-2; possibly TRBD1 for D (5 bases). Between the trimmed V and J ends, which lost 0 bases and 0 bases, there was a span of 16 bases. CDR3 size: 18 residues. Germline V CDR1 and CDR2: KGHDR, SFDVKD. The CDR3 loop reads CATSDLRDGSRSNYGYTF. In DNA, the CDR3 is TGTGCCACCAGTGATTTGAGGGACGGGAGTAGGTCTAACTATGGCTACACCTTC.

In its sample, this clonotype was seen many times. The rearrangement links TRBV29-1 to TRBJ2-3; a possible D gene is TRBD1 (5 bases). Trimming removed 4 bases from V and 0 bases from J, with 8 bases in between. The CDR3 totals 13 residues. Germline V gene lookup returns CDR1 SQVTM and CDR2 ANQGSEA. CDR3: CSVGAGSTDTQYF. DNA for the CDR3: TGCAGCGTTGGGGCAGGGAGCACAGATACGCAGTATTTT.

This clonotype showed up just a few times. The V and J genes are TRBV5-1 and TRBJ2-3, with 7 bases identical to TRBD1. Looked up from germline, CDR1 is SGHRS and CDR2 is YFSETQ. The CDR3 sequence is 14 residues long. Losses at the gene ends were 4 bases for V and 1 base for J; bases not matched to a gene: 3. CDR3 bases: TGCGCCAGCAGCGACGGACAGGGCACAGATACGCAGTATTTT. Protein product: CASSDGQGTDTQYF.

CDR3 sequence: CASRTGGTRAETQYF. The CDR3 nucleotides are TGTGCCAGCAGAACAGGAGGTACTAGAGCGGAGACCCAGTACTTC. The chain recombines TRBV9 with TRBJ2-5, with D tentatively TRBD1 or TRBD2 (5 bases each). Trimming shortened V by 5 bases and J by 5 bases, and 19 bases separated the two germline ends. CDR1 and CDR2 from the germline V gene are SGDLS and YYNGEE. The CDR3 has 15 residues.

J is TRBJ2-5 and V is TRBV18; no clear D. Near its end, the DNA agrees better with TRBJ2-7, so the J call may be wrong. Per germline, CDR1 KGHSH and CDR2 LQKENI. The CDR3 runs 12 residues. The CDR3 coding sequence is TGTGCCAGCTCACCACCCTGGGACGAGCAGTACTTC. This encodes CASSPPWDEQYF.

In the case of this clonotype: One end of the junction does not line up with germline, which may come from a read error. J is TRBJ2-1 and V is TRBV24-1; D ambiguous. The CDR3 contains 13 residues. Germline assignment: CDR1 KGHDR and CDR2 SFDVKD. CDR3 DNA sequence: TGTGCCACCAGTGATCCCCCTAGGGATGAGCAGTTTTTC. The encoded protein is CATSDPPRDEQFF.

As concerns this clonotype: Germline and junction disagree at one end, which may indicate a read error. The V call is TRBV7-7, the J call TRBJ2-5; the match to TRBD1 covers 7 bases. This CDR3 is built from 16 residues. Germline-derived CDR1 and CDR2 are SSHAT and FNYEAQ (reference sequence). The CDR3 DNA follows: TGTGCTAGCAGCTTAGGCCCTCGACAGGGCAAAGAGACCCAGTACTTC. It specifies CASSLGPRQGKETQYF.

The V call is TRBV20-1, the J call TRBJ1-1, with D unresolved. The germline V and J ends were trimmed by 4 bases and 1 base, with 13 bases remaining between them. The CDR3 has 14 amino acids. Germline-derived CDR1 and CDR2 are DFQATT and SNEGSKA (reference sequence). The chain's CDR3 is CSAKGNWANTEAFF. CDR3 DNA: TGCAGTGCTAAAGGGAACTGGGCGAACACTGAAGCTTTCTTT.

The chain uses TRBV12-5 and TRBJ1-2; D gene uncertain. The CDR3 loop spans 13 amino acids. Germline CDR1 is LGHNT and CDR2 is FRNRAP. V was cut by 6 bases and J by 5 bases, with 13 bases left in between. The CDR3 protein is CASGSSNLYGYTF. The CDR3, as DNA: TGTGCTAGTGGGTCTTCTAACCTTTATGGCTACACCTTC.

This clonotype has a handful of counts. The V call is TRBV20-1, the J call TRBJ2-5; D gene unclear. The length of the CDR3 is 13 residues. V lost 5 bases to trimming and J lost 2 bases, with 12 bases between them. Germline V gene data show CDR1 as DFQATT and CDR2 as SNEGSKA (reference sequence). The CDR3 bases are TGCAGTGCTGGCTGGACGAGTCAAGAGACCCAGTACTTC. This translates into CSAGWTSQETQYF.

The chain carries TRBV18 and TRBJ2-1; D unresolved. V lost 2 bases and J 7 bases, leaving 12 bases between the germline ends. The germline V gene has CDR1 KGHSH and CDR2 LQKENI. CDR3 length equals 14 residues. The CDR3 loop reads CASSPNSPANEQFF. The CDR3 DNA follows: TGTGCCAGCTCACCAAATAGCCCCGCGAATGAGCAGTTCTTC.

The genes are TRBV5-1 and TRBJ1-2; 8 nucleotides align to TRBD1. Germline CDR1 is SGHRS and CDR2 is YFSETQ. J was trimmed by 6 bases and V by 0 bases; bases with no gene match: 4. CDR3 length equals 14 residues. In DNA form, the CDR3 reads TGCGCCAGCAGCTTGGGGGCAGGGGGCGATGGCTACACCTTC. It translates to CASSLGAGGDGYTF.

This chain joins TRBV14 and TRBJ2-5, with D tentatively TRBD1 or TRBD2 (5 bases each). Germline CDR1 reads SGHDN; CDR2 reads FVKESK. The V end was cut by 0 bases, the J end by 4 bases, with 12 bases between. The CDR3 is made up of 15 amino acids. This chain's CDR3 is CASSQEWGKSETQYF. In DNA form, the CDR3 reads TGTGCCAGCAGCCAAGAGTGGGGGAAATCAGAGACCCAGTACTTC.

This clonotype has more than one count but fewer than ten. The rearrangement uses TRBV30 and TRBJ1-6; no clear D gene. The V end was cut by 4 bases, the J end by 3 bases, with 4 bases between. The V gene's germline CDR1 is GTSNPN and CDR2 SVGIG (reference sequence). The CDR3 is 12 residues long. As DNA, the CDR3 is TGTGCCTGGAAAGACTATAATTCACCCCTCCACTTT. It yields the protein CAWKDYNSPLHF.

V is TRBV7-2 and J is TRBJ1-1, with D unclear. CDR3 length: 11 amino acids. V lost 1 base to trimming and J lost 7 bases, with 4 bases between them. CDR1 and CDR2 from the germline V gene are SGHTA and FQGNSA. In nucleotides, the CDR3 is TGTGCCAGCAGCTTAGAATATGAAGCTTTCTTT. Its protein is CASSLEYEAFF.

The chain is built from TRBV29-1 and TRBJ2-1; 8 bases fit TRBD1. The CDR3 contains 16 residues. CDR1 and CDR2 from the germline V gene are SQVTM and ANQGSEA. Germline trimming cut 1 base from V and 2 bases from J; bases unmatched to any gene: 7. CDR3 protein: CSVEVPDRVAYNEQFF. Here the CDR3 DNA reads TGCAGCGTTGAAGTCCCGGACAGGGTAGCCTACAATGAGCAGTTCTTC.